Below are 18 T cell receptor beta chains sequenced from a single sample in a study. One entry per CDR3 protein results from TCRdb running MiXCR on the RT-PCR reads. Altogether approximately 720,000 distinct CDR3 sequences are present, approximately 15% being singletons, with the ten largest covering roughly 4%. Sequencing was performed on memory CD4+ T cells from blood. Receptor source: a female donor in good health, serving as a healthy control.

This clonotype came up a few times. In nucleotides, the CDR3 is TGTGCCAGCAGTTACCAGGAGTCACGGACTGAAGCTTTCTTT. Its translation: CASSYQESRTEAFF. This chain uses TRBV6-5 with TRBJ1-1; the D is unclear. Germline V gene lookup returns CDR1 MNHEY and CDR2 SVGAGI. Trimming removed 2 bases from V and 5 bases from J, with 12 bases in between. The CDR3 has 14 amino acids.

This clonotype has a count of ten or more. The rearrangement links TRBV6-6 to TRBJ2-5, with D perhaps TRBD1 or TRBD2 (5 bases each). This CDR3 contains 14 residues. V dropped 7 bases and J dropped 7 bases, with 19 bases sitting between them. CDR1 is MNHNY and CDR2 is SVGAGI in the germline V gene (reference sequence). The CDR3 loop reads CASTPTGTGTTQYF. CDR3 bases: TGTGCCAGCACCCCCACTGGGACCGGGACGACCCAGTACTTC.

The chain uses TRBV4-2 and TRBJ2-1; weak D call: TRBD2 (5 bases). This CDR3 has 17 residues. Trimming left V 3 bases short and J 8 bases short, with 23 bases between. Germline V gives CDR1 LGHNA, CDR2 YNFKEQ. CDR3 amino acids: CASSHRPRGGQPHEQFF. The CDR3 DNA follows: TGTGCCAGCAGCCACCGCCCGCGAGGCGGGCAGCCCCATGAGCAGTTCTTC.

In its sample, this clonotype was seen many times. The gene calls are TRBV5-1 and TRBJ1-2; no clear D gene. CDR3 length: 14 residues. Germline lookup yields CDR1 SGHRS and CDR2 YFSETQ. Trimming removed 0 bases at V and 4 bases at J, with 10 bases between. Here the CDR3 DNA reads TGCGCCAGCAGCTTGGATAGGGCCGGCTATGGCTACACCTTC. Protein product: CASSLDRAGYGYTF.

The chain links TRBV12-3 or TRBV12-4 to TRBJ2-2, with D possibly matching TRBD2 (5 bases). CDR3 length equals 13 residues. V was shortened by 6 bases and J by 7 bases, with 12 bases between the two germline ends. The CDR3 protein is CASSEGRIGELFF. DNA of the CDR3: TGTGCCAGCAGCGAGGGAAGGATCGGGGAGCTGTTTTTT.

This clonotype was seen ten or more times. The chain couples TRBV29-1 to TRBJ1-2; D is possibly TRBD1 (5 bases). The V and J ends lost 4 bases and 1 base respectively, with 19 bases between them. CDR1 is SQVTM, CDR2 ANQGSEA, per germline. This CDR3 region has 16 residues. The CDR3 here is CSVVSQLRGVNYGYTF. As DNA, the CDR3 is TGCAGCGTTGTCAGTCAGTTACGGGGGGTTAACTATGGCTACACCTTC.

With respect to this clonotype: One end of the junction fails to match germline, which may point to a read error. The genes are TRBV7-7 and TRBJ2-1, with TRBD2 matching over 9 bases. This CDR3 has 13 amino acids. From germline, CDR1 is SSHAT and CDR2 FNYEAQ (reference sequence). This CDR3 reads CASSLSGSGEQFF. For the CDR3, the DNA is TGTGCTAGCAGCCTTAGCGGGAGTGGTGAGCAGTTCTTC.

This clonotype was counted between two and nine times. The chain carries TRBV20-1 and TRBJ1-1; TRBD1 matches 8 bases. The germline V gene has CDR1 DFQATT and CDR2 SNEGSKA (reference sequence). This CDR3 is built from 13 residues. The trim removed 6 bases at V and 6 bases at J, leaving 9 bases unmatched. The CDR3 is CSAVDRVVAEAFF. The CDR3 DNA reads as TGCAGTGCAGTGGACAGGGTGGTCGCTGAAGCTTTCTTT.

In this sample, this clonotype turned up a few times. This chain connects TRBV20-1 to TRBJ2-7; perhaps TRBD1 as D (7 bases). V was pared by 0 bases and J by 3 bases, with 24 bases between. The CDR3 contains 18 residues. CDR1 and CDR2 (germline): DFQATT, SNEGSKA (reference sequence). The DNA of the CDR3 is TGCAGTGCTAGAGATATAGCGCGACAGGGTGGGGGGCTCTACGAGCAGTACTTC. Amino acids: CSARDIARQGGGLYEQYF.

This clonotype was counted between two and nine times. The rearrangement links TRBV3-1 to TRBJ2-7, with 8 bases lining up with TRBD2. With 8 bases clipped from V and 4 bases from J, the junction kept 7 bases outside the gene matches. The CDR3 has 13 residues. The germline V gene encodes CDR1 LGHDT and CDR2 YNNKEL (reference sequence). CDR3 sequence (DNA): TGTGCCAGCGGAAGGACTAGCAGTTACGAGCAGTACTTC. It encodes CASGRTSSYEQYF.

This clonotype has at least ten counts. The rearrangement joins TRBV6-5 to TRBJ1-1; D remains unclear. Trimming shortened V by 0 bases and J by 1 base, and 9 bases separated the two germline ends. This CDR3 region has 15 residues. CDR1 is MNHEY and CDR2 is SVGAGI in the germline V gene. The CDR3 loop is CASSYSGVGNTEAFF. The CDR3 nucleotides are TGTGCCAGCAGTTACTCCGGGGTCGGGAACACTGAAGCTTTCTTT.

This clonotype was found many times. The chain carries TRBV10-3 and TRBJ2-3; possible D gene TRBD2, 7 bases. V was cut by 11 bases and J by 2 bases, with 17 bases left in between. This CDR3 has 14 residues. Germline CDR1 ENHRY, CDR2 SYGVKD. The CDR3 DNA reads TGTGCCCTCGGAGGGGGAGGGAACACAGATACGCAGTATTTT. Its protein is CALGGGGNTDTQYF.

This chain links TRBV11-2 with TRBJ2-1; TRBD2 agrees at 13 bases. With 5 bases clipped from V and 9 bases from J, the junction kept 4 bases outside the gene matches. The CDR3 totals 14 residues. From germline, CDR1 is SGHAT and CDR2 FQNNGV. The CDR3 sequence: CASSRGLAGTEQFF. CDR3 nucleotide sequence: TGTGCCAGCAGCCGGGGACTAGCGGGAACTGAGCAGTTCTTC.

The chain has TRBV6-2 or TRBV6-3 and TRBJ2-1; 8 bases are a match to TRBD2. CDR1 is MNHEY, CDR2 SVGEGT, per germline. The CDR3 has 14 amino acids. V dropped 6 bases and J dropped 5; count of bases not matched to a gene: 6. CDR3 DNA sequence: TGTGCCAGCAGGAGCGGGAGCGGTGACAATGAGCAGTTCTTC. As protein: CASRSGSGDNEQFF.

This clonotype was seen only a few times. The chain has TRBV12-5 and TRBJ2-2; maybe TRBD1 (6 bases). Trimming pared 2 bases from V and 3 bases from J, leaving 10 bases between. Germline V gene lookup returns CDR1 LGHNT and CDR2 FRNRAP. The CDR3 is made up of 15 amino acids. This CDR3 reads CASGLMQGYTGELFF. The CDR3 DNA follows: TGTGCTAGTGGTTTGATGCAGGGGTACACCGGGGAGCTGTTTTTT.

This chain connects TRBV5-6 to TRBJ1-1; tentative D call: TRBD1 (5 bases). V was shortened by 2 bases and J by 2 bases, with 16 bases between the two germline ends. Germline CDR1 reads SGHDT; CDR2 reads YYEEEE. The CDR3 sequence is 16 residues long. Here the CDR3 reads CASSFGGTGRNTEAFF. CDR3 nucleotides: TGTGCCAGCAGCTTCGGGGGTACAGGCCGAAACACTGAAGCTTTCTTT.

The CDR3 DNA sequence: TGTGCCAGCAGTCCACAGGCCTCTTTCAACTACAATGAGCAGTACTTC. The encoded protein is CASSPQASFNYNEQYF. The chain has TRBV12-3 or TRBV12-4 and TRBJ2-5; D might be TRBD1 (5 bases). The CDR3 totals 16 residues. V was trimmed by 5 bases and J by 11 bases, leaving 27 bases between them.

The genes are TRBV11-2 and TRBJ2-7; D is uncertain. Trimming pared 5 bases from V and 7 bases from J, leaving 18 bases between. Germline V gives CDR1 SGHAT, CDR2 FQNNGV. CDR3 length: 14 residues. The DNA for the CDR3 is TGTGCCAGCAGCCCGTCGGTTGCCCCCTTTGAGCAGTACTTC. Protein sequence: CASSPSVAPFEQYF.